This TCR beta chain was identified in a study of blood T cell repertoires in COVID-19 (dated by TCRdb to between 2020 and 2021). The study in broad terms: Samples covering the acute and convalescent phases of COVID-19 were provided by collaborators in the United States, Italy and Spain. The prospective study material was composed of cDNA or gDNA derived from T cells, B-cell-depleted T cells, or PBMCs. Subjects who had been exposed to COVID-19, were actively infected with it, or had recovered from it provided the deeply sampled blood TCRbeta repertoires that made up the dataset. The repertoires were released in a freely available public database meant as a resource for research on the immune response to SARS-CoV-2. Samples came from the ongoing ImmuneRACE study (first 160 participants) plus 1,254 subjects from 6 global collaborators. Sample metadata almost always included a de-identified subject ID, COVID-19 status, age in years and sex. Where HLA class I and class II types were available, the types were taken from metadata supplied by the sample provider, not from assay-based typing.

This clone has only one observation. Its antigen target is currently unknown. Nothing much larger sits one base from this clone, and base qualities are not available. Points the paper makes about the study in general: The amount of clinical and demographic metadata varied by source and participant and was provided uncurated.

The CDR3, cysteine through phenylalanine, is 14 amino acids long. Kept here is only the CDR3 DNA, which spans 42 bases and is read in frame from base 1. The germline V gene (reference sequence) sets CDR1 to LNHDA and CDR2 to SQIVND. Clipping removes 7 bases from V and 0 bases from J, with 5 as the unmatched junction base count. Whole blood was collected in K2EDTA tubes by collaborating institutions according to the institutions' own protocols. For TCRbeta analysis, collaborator samples were shipped as frozen whole blood, as isolated PBMCs, or as DNA extracted from either sample type. TCRbeta CDR3 regions were amplified from genomic DNA by means of the immunoSEQ Assay, a bias-controlled multiplex PCR. Per the source publication's procedure: Nucleated cell counts per sample were estimated from amplification of reference gene primers within the assay. To quantify the absolute abundance of each unique TCRbeta CDR3 rearrangement, sequence reads were collapsed and filtered. For each sample, productive Simpson clonality was calculated by taking the square root of Simpson's diversity index across productive rearrangements. The table comes from immuneACCESS by way of TCRdb, which keeps in-frame sequences with V and J called. Part of the clones is missing from these tables; in studies checked, under half for an unresolved V gene and the rest for unknown reasons. V and J calls and clone size are those listed in that table; D and trimming were worked out from the DNA. The sample records approximately 240,000 clones, roughly three quarters of which are singletons. Around 3.6% of the sample belongs to the ten largest clones.

Sequencing was carried out using peripheral blood. This receptor was taken from a middle-aged woman with active or convalescent COVID-19. The rearrangement joined TRBV19 to TRBJ2-5, and 7 junctional nucleotides match TRBD2. The CDR3: CASKPAGYQETQYF. The DNA sequence is as follows: TGTGCCAGTAAACCAGCGGGGTACCAAGAGACCCAGTACTTC.